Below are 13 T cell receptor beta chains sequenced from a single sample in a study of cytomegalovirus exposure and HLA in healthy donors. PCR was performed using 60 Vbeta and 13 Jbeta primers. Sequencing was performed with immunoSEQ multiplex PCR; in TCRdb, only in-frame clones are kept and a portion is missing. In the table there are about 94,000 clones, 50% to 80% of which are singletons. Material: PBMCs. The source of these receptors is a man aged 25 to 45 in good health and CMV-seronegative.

CDR3 sequence (DNA): TGTGCCAGCAGCTTAGATCCAGTCCCCTACGAGCAGTACTTC. Amino acid sequence: CASSLDPVPYEQYF. The gene calls are TRBV11-2 and TRBJ2-7; D is ambiguous. V was clipped by 0 bases and J by 2 bases, with 8 bases between them. Germline V gene data show CDR1 as SGHAT and CDR2 as FQNNGV. This CDR3 has 14 residues.

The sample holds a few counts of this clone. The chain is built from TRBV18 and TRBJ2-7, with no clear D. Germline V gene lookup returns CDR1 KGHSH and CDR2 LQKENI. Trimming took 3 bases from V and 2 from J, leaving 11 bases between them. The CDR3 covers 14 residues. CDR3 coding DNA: TGTGCCAGCTCACCCCCTTCTGAGACCTACGAGCAGTACTTC. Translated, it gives CASSPPSETYEQYF.

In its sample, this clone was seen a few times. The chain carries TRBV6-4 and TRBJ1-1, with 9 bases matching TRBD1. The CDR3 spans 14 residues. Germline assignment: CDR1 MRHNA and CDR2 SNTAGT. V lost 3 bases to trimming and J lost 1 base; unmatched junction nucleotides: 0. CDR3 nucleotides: TGTGCCAGCAGTGAGGGACAGGGGAACACTGAAGCTTTCTTT. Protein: CASSEGQGNTEAFF.

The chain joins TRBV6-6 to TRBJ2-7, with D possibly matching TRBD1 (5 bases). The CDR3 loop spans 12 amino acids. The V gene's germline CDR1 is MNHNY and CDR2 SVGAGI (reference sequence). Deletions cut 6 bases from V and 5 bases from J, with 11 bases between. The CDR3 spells CASRFDSHEQYF. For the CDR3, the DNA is TGTGCCAGCAGATTCGACAGTCACGAGCAGTACTTC.

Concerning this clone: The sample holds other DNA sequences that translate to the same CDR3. The CDR3 nucleotides read TGTGCCAGCAGCCCCCGACTAGCGGGAGTCTACAATGAGCAGTTCTTC. It specifies CASSPRLAGVYNEQFF. The chain employs TRBV11-2 and TRBJ2-1; 12 bases align to TRBD2. The ends lost 5 bases at V and 3 bases at J; junction bases unmatched: 5. The CDR3 totals 16 residues. The germline V gene has CDR1 SGHAT and CDR2 FQNNGV.

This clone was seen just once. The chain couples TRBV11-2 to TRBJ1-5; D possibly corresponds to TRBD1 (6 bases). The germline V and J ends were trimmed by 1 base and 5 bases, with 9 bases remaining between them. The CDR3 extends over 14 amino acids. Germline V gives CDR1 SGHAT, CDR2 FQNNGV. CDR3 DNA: TGTGCCAGCAGCTTAGGGGACACCTATCAGCCCCAGCATTTT. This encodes CASSLGDTYQPQHF. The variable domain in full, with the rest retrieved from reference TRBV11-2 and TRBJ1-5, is EAGVAQSPRYKIIEKRQSVAFWCNPISGHATLYWYQQILGQGPKLLIQFQNNGVVDDSQLPKDRFSAERLKGVDSTLKIQPAKLEDSAVYLCASSLGDTYQPQHFGDGTRLSIL.

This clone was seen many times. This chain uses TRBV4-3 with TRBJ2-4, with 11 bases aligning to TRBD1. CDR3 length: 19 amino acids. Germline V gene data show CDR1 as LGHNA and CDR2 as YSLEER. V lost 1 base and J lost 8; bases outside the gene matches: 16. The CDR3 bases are TGCGCCAGCAGCCAAGCACCCGATGGCCCCGGGACAGGGGGGGACATTCAGTACTTC. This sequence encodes CASSQAPDGPGTGGDIQYF.

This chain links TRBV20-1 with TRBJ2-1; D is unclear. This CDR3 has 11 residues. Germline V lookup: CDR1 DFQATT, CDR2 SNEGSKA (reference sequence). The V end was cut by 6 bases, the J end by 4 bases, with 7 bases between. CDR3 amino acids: CSAGEYNEQFF. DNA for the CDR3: TGCAGTGCAGGAGAGTACAATGAGCAGTTCTTC.

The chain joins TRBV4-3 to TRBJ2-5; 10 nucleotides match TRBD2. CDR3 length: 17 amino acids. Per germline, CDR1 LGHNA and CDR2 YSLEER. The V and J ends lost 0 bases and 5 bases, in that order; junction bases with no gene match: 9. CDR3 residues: CASSQDISGGPLETQYF. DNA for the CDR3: TGCGCCAGCAGCCAAGATATTAGCGGGGGGCCCTTGGAGACCCAGTACTTC.

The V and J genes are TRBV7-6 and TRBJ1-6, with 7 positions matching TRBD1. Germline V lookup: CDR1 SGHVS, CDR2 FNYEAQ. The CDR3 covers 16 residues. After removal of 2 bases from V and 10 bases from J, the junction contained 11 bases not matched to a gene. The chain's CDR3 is CASSLTQTGPGSPLHF. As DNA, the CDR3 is TGTGCCAGCAGCTTAACCCAGACAGGGCCAGGATCACCCCTCCACTTT.

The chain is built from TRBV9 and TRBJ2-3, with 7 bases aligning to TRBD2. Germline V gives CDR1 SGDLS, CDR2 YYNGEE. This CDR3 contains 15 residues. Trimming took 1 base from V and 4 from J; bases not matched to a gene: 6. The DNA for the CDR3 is TGTGCCAGCAGCGTACCGCGGGGGTCAGCAGATACGCAGTATTTT. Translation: CASSVPRGSADTQYF.

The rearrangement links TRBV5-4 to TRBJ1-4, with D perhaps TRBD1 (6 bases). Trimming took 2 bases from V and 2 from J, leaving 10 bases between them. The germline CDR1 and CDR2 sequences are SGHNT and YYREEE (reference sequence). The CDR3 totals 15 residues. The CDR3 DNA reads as TGTGCCAGCAGCTTCTCAGGGGCCACTAATGAAAAACTGTTTTTT. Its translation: CASSFSGATNEKLFF.

In nucleotides, the CDR3 is TGTGCCAGCAGTTCCCCGGGACAGGTTCATGGCTACACCTTC. Translating it yields CASSSPGQVHGYTF. V usage is TRBV28 and J usage is TRBJ1-2, with 8 bases aligning to TRBD1. This CDR3 has 14 amino acids. V lost 4 bases and J lost 6; bases outside the gene matches: 7. CDR1 and CDR2 from the germline V gene are MDHEN and SYDVKM.